Listed below are T cell receptor beta chains from one sample, sequenced in a study of cytomegalovirus exposure and HLA in healthy donors. Produced via immunoSEQ multiplex PCR; TCRdb's table is partial and in-frame only. This listing includes about 130,000 clones. The material sequenced was PBMCs. Every receptor here comes from a woman aged 40 to 50 in good health and CMV-seropositive. CDR3s include the opening cysteine and the closing phenylalanine or tryptophan. A D gene is named only where the DNA matches it firmly.

>TRBV7-3|TRBD1|TRBJ2-7
CASSLSRGTHEQYF
>TRBV5-1|-|TRBJ2-5
CASRLAYWTETQYF
>TRBV4-1|-|TRBJ1-2
CASSLAAGRGNYGYTF
>TRBV7-8|-|TRBJ1-5
CASSLASAGDQPQHF
>TRBV29-1|-|TRBJ1-1
CSGNTASRNTEAFF
>TRBV6-1|TRBD2|TRBJ2-3
CASSEAWGGSFTDTQYF
>TRBV10-1|TRBD2|TRBJ2-3
CASSGGLAGRDTQYF
>TRBV7-8|TRBD1|TRBJ2-7
CASSSGQGPSYEQYF
>TRBV7-7|-|TRBJ2-3
CASSWGRRDTQYF
>TRBV11-2|TRBD2|TRBJ2-2
CASSRGLAGNTGELFF
>TRBV19|-|TRBJ1-5
CASSMKGAVNQPQHF
>TRBV18|TRBD1|TRBJ2-7
CASSPNRGYEQYF
>TRBV19|-|TRBJ1-5
CASHMEWSQPQHF
>TRBV6-6|-|TRBJ2-5
CASSFTQASVQETQYF
>TRBV5-1|TRBD2|TRBJ2-1
CASCSGSLNEQFF
>TRBV5-1|TRBD1|TRBJ1-2
CASSLTGASYGYTF
>TRBV11-2|TRBD2|TRBJ2-1
CASSFLAADHNEQFF
>TRBV9|TRBD1|TRBJ2-1
CASSVDSPQGILNEQFF
>TRBV6-5|-|TRBJ1-5
CASSAGGGNQPQHF
>TRBV2|TRBD1|TRBJ2-1
CASSDDRGLAGEQFF
>TRBV27|-|TRBJ1-3
CASSLLGGRGNTIYF
>TRBV6-5|TRBD1|TRBJ1-2
CASRNDRGYGYTF
>TRBV5-1|-|TRBJ1-1
CASAARWPRDTEAFF
>TRBV5-1|TRBD2|TRBJ2-1
CASSKAGDEQFF
>TRBV9|TRBD1|TRBJ2-2
CASSETGAAGELFF
>TRBV6-6|-|TRBJ1-2
CASSYSITAQLYGYTF
>TRBV30|-|TRBJ2-7
CAWRPSGAYEQYF
>TRBV6-4|TRBD2|TRBJ2-2
CASSAGLANTGELFF
>TRBV6-1|TRBD1|TRBJ2-6
CASSRDSSGANVLTF
>TRBV19|TRBD2|TRBJ2-5
CASSMGLAGAETQYF
>TRBV4-3|TRBD1|TRBJ2-1
CASSQDDRAQLF
>TRBV9|TRBD2|TRBJ2-7
CASSAILAGDYEQYF
>TRBV6-1|-|TRBJ2-7
CASSEAYGGSYEQYF
>TRBV5-1|-|TRBJ2-1
CASSLVGGSYNEQFF
>TRBV29-1|TRBD2|TRBJ2-1
CSARLADYNEQFF
>TRBV7-2|-|TRBJ2-7
CASTRDFGDEQYF
>TRBV5-6|TRBD2|TRBJ2-1
CASSLLLAGGDEQFF